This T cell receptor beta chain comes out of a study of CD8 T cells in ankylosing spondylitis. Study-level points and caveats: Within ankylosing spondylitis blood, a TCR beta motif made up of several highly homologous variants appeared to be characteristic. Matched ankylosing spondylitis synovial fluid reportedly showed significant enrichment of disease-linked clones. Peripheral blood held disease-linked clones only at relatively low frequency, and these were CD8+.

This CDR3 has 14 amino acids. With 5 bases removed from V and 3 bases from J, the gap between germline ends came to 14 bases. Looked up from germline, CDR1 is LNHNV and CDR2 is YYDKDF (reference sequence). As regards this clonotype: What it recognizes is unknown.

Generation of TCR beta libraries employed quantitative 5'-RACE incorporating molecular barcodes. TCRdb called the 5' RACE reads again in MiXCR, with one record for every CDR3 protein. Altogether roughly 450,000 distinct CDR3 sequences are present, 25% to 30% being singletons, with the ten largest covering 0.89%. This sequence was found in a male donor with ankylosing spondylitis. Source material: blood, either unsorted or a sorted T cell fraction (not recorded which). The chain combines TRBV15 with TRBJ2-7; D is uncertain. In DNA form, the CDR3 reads TGTGCCACCAGCTTAAAGGGTACAAACTACGAGCAGTACTTC. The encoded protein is CATSLKGTNYEQYF.